This is a list of T cell receptor beta chains from one sample in a study of T cell changes during pregnancy in multiple sclerosis. The method was immunoSEQ multiplex PCR; TCRdb's version includes in-frame clones alone and lacks a portion of them. Of 30,000 to 40,000 clones in the sample, roughly 89% were seen once. The sequencing used CD8+ T cells from peripheral blood mononuclear cells, collected in the second trimester of pregnancy. These receptors all stem from a female donor with multiple sclerosis, enrolled in a pregnancy study. Both conserved end residues are part of each CDR3. D genes are given only for firm matches. Expanded clones get a size class; other rows say once, few or many, or leave the size out.

v_gene	d_gene	abundance	j_gene	CDR3nt	CDR3aa
TRBV4-1	TRBD2	-	TRBJ2-7	TGCGCCAGCAGCCACACTATCGAAGCGGGGGACGAGCAGTACTTC	CASSHTIEAGDEQYF
TRBV29-1	-	-	TRBJ2-3	TGCAGCCTAGGGGGCACAGATACGCAGTATTTT	CSLGGTDTQYF
TRBV2	TRBD1	-	TRBJ1-5	TGTGCCAGCAGAGTTCCGGGACAGGGGGCTCAGCCCCAGCATTTT	CASRVPGQGAQPQHF
TRBV7-6	TRBD2	-	TRBJ2-7	TGTGCCAGCAGCCTAGGGACTAGCGGGACCCACGAGCAGTACTTC	CASSLGTSGTHEQYF
TRBV19	-	medium-sized	TRBJ2-1	TGTGCCAGCAGTATCGGGGTAGGGAATGAGCAGTTCTTC	CASSIGVGNEQFF
TRBV19	-	-	TRBJ1-2	TGTGCCAGCCAACCCCAGGGGTACTATGGCTACACCTTC	CASQPQGYYGYTF
TRBV27	TRBD2	-	TRBJ2-7	TGTGCCAGCAGCCCCGGGACTAGCGGCTCCTACGAGCAGTACTTC	CASSPGTSGSYEQYF
TRBV10-1	-	-	TRBJ2-1	TGCGCCAGCAGTGAGTCGGGTCTAGCCGGCTACAATGAGCAGTTCTTC	CASSESGLAGYNEQFF
TRBV30	-	-	TRBJ2-7	TGTGCCTGGAGTGTAGCAAGGGGTAGCTCCTACGAGCAGTACTTC	CAWSVARGSSYEQYF
TRBV7-6	-	-	TRBJ2-4	TGTGCCAGCAGCCCTGGACTATTCGTCGTCAAAAACATTCAGTACTTC	CASSPGLFVVKNIQYF
TRBV5-8	TRBD1	-	TRBJ2-7	TGTGCCAGCAGTTCCGGGACAGGTTATGGGAACGAGCAGTACTTC	CASSSGTGYGNEQYF
TRBV12-2	-	-	TRBJ2-2	TGTGCAAGTCGCCCCCAGCCGGGACAGGGCTGTTCCGGGGAGCTGTTTTTT	CASRPQPGQGCSGELFF
TRBV6-5	-	-	TRBJ2-1	TGTGCCAGCAGTTCTAAATCTTTTGGGGCCAATGAGCAGTTCTTC	CASSSKSFGANEQFF
TRBV6-1	TRBD2	-	TRBJ2-2	TGTGCCAGCAGTGAATATTTGGAGGGAGGGGCTACGAACACCGGGGAGCTGTTTTTT	CASSEYLEGGATNTGELFF
TRBV23-1	-	-	TRBJ2-7	TGCGCCAGCAACAAAAGGTTAAGTCTCGGGTACGAGCAGTACTTC	CASNKRLSLGYEQYF
TRBV4-1	-	few	TRBJ1-3	TGCGCCAGCAGCCAAGAGGGGCGCGACTCTGGAAACACCATATATTTT	CASSQEGRDSGNTIYF
TRBV7-9	-	-	TRBJ1-1	TGTGCCAGCAGCTTAGTCGCGGAGAACACTGAAGCTTTCTTT	CASSLVAENTEAFF
TRBV25-1	-	-	TRBJ2-7	TGTGCCAGCAGCGGGGCCTACGAGCAGTACTTC	CASSGAYEQYF
TRBV19	TRBD1	-	TRBJ2-7	TGTGCCAGTAGTGCGGGACAGGGCTACGAGCAGTACTTC	CASSAGQGYEQYF
TRBV11-2	TRBD1	-	TRBJ2-7	TGTGCCAGCAGCTCGGGGACAGGGTTAGGTGACGAGCAGTACTTC	CASSSGTGLGDEQYF
TRBV7-9	TRBD1	-	TRBJ2-3	TGTGCCAGCAGCTCCTGGACAGGGGGATCGGCAGATACGCAGTATTTT	CASSSWTGGSADTQYF
TRBV27	-	-	TRBJ1-1	TGTGCCAGCAGTTTTGAGGGCCTGAACACTGAAGCTTTCTTT	CASSFEGLNTEAFF
TRBV27	TRBD2	-	TRBJ2-1	TGTGCCAGCAGTTCGTTAGCGGGATTAAATGAGCAGTTCTTC	CASSSLAGLNEQFF
TRBV11-2	TRBD2	-	TRBJ2-5	TGTGCCAGCAGCTTGCGTTCGGGGACTAGCTCCCTCCAGACCCAGTACTTC	CASSLRSGTSSLQTQYF
TRBV6-1	TRBD1	-	TRBJ1-5	TGTGCCAGCAGTGACCCTGACAGGGGATACAATCAGCCCCAGCATTTT	CASSDPDRGYNQPQHF
TRBV5-6	TRBD1	-	TRBJ2-2	TGTGCCAGCAGACCTCTGACAGGGCCCACCGGGGAGCTGTTTTTT	CASRPLTGPTGELFF
TRBV6-1	TRBD1	-	TRBJ2-7	TGTGCCAGCAGGACCGGGACAGATACCTACGAGCAGTACTTC	CASRTGTDTYEQYF